This entry concerns a single T cell receptor beta chain. Its antigen remains unknown. The diagnoses drew upon clinical symptoms, serum thyroxine and TRAb, thyroid ultrasound and orbital computed tomography. The data belong to a study of T cells in Graves' hyperthyroidism and ophthalmopathy. Study as a whole: Peripheral blood sampling occurred at initial diagnosis, before any treatment.

Trimming stripped 2 bases from V and 1 base from J, with 14 bases between. Germline V CDR1 and CDR2: SGHTA, FQGTGA. CDR3 length: 16 residues. What was amplified from RNA transcripts were TCR beta CDR3 regions. Researchers ran a first-round RT-PCR on the TCR CDR3 using the HTBI primer set. Each CDR3 protein gets one entry after TCRdb re-called the multiplex PCR reads with MiXCR. The data show 200,000 to 300,000 distinct CDR3 sequences, around 24% seen once. Points from the study as a whole: Expanded thyroid clonotypes (above 0.001) were mostly also found in blood.

The chain uses TRBV7-3 and TRBJ1-1; D is unclear. Material for sequencing was blood. This sequence was found in a woman aged 40 to 50 with Graves' ophthalmopathy. The CDR3 reads CASSLDSADSNTEAFF. The DNA of the CDR3 is TGTGCCAGCAGCTTAGACTCGGCGGACTCGAACACTGAAGCTTTCTTT.